This T cell receptor beta chain was sequenced for a study of CD8 T cells in ankylosing spondylitis. With molecular barcodes, quantitative 5'-RACE was used to make the TCR beta libraries. TCRdb used MiXCR to reprocess the 5' RACE reads, holding one entry per CDR3 protein. This sample yields 350,000 to 550,000 distinct CDR3 sequences, of which 25% to 30% are seen a single time; over 0.8% belongs to the top ten. The CDR3 spans 12 residues. The germline V and J ends were trimmed by 6 bases and 5 bases, with 10 bases remaining between them. This clonotype was recorded many times. Its target is not known. Findings of the study overall: CD8+ by phenotype, disease-linked clones were relatively rare in peripheral blood. Disease-associated clones were reportedly significantly overrepresented in matched ankylosing spondylitis synovial fluid. What appeared characteristic of ankylosing spondylitis blood was a TCR beta motif of fewer than ten highly homologous variants. Certain motif variants had earlier been reported in reactive arthritis synovial fluid and blood.

This sequence joins TRBV12-3 or TRBV12-4 and TRBJ1-1; D gene ambiguous. The source of this sequence is a male donor with ankylosing spondylitis. Sequencing was carried out using blood, either unsorted or a sorted T cell fraction (not recorded which). The CDR3 coding sequence is TGTGCCAGCAGGCTGGAAGAAACTGAAGCTTTCTTT. Protein sequence: CASRLEETEAFF.